One T cell receptor beta chain is described in this entry. Germline CDR1 is SGDLS and CDR2 is YYNGEE. Unmatched junction bases numbered 1, after V lost 0 bases and J lost 2 bases. This CDR3 spans 14 amino acids. The data were taken from a study of blood T cell repertoires in COVID-19. Across the study: There were acute and convalescent COVID-19 samples, and they came from the United States, Italy and Spain. Nucleic acid was either cDNA or gDNA, and it came from T cells, B-cell-depleted T cells, or PBMCs.

As processed by the authors: Reference gene primer amplification yielded estimated nucleated cell counts. The protocol was immunoSEQ multiplex PCR, while the TCRdb copy is restricted to in-frame clones and leaves out a portion. V and J calls and clone size are as listed in that table; D and trimming were resolved from the DNA. The repertoire holds more than 90,000 clones, with around 85% as singletons. Sequenced sample: peripheral blood. The source of this sequence is a man aged 50 to 60 with acute or convalescent COVID-19. This chain uses TRBV9 with TRBJ2-7; 8 nucleotides line up with TRBD1. This CDR3 is CASSVEDRAYEQYF. CDR3 bases: TGTGCCAGCAGCGTAGAGGACAGGGCCTACGAGCAGTACTTC. Full variable domain (outside the CDR3, taken from reference TRBV9 and TRBJ2-7): DSGVTQTPKHLITATGQRVTLRCSPRSGDLSVYWYQQSLDQGLQFLIQYYNGEERAKGNILERFSAQQFPDLHSELNLSSLELGDSALYFCASSVEDRAYEQYFGPGTRLTVT.